This record concerns one T cell receptor beta chain sequence. The sample belongs to a study of blood T cell repertoires in COVID-19. Germline V gene data show CDR1 as SGHTA and CDR2 as FQGNSA. Deletions cut 5 bases from V and 0 bases from J, with 12 bases between. CDR3 length: 15 amino acids. Data came from immunoSEQ multiplex PCR; TCRdb stores just in-frame clones and leaves some out. The sample holds around 250,000 clones; about 89% are singletons and the top ten take 1.2%. This TCR came from a human donor in a cohort exposed to, infected with or recovered from COVID-19 (not recorded which). The donor label of this sample is uncertain. This chain connects TRBV7-2 to TRBJ2-3; TRBD1 is a possible D gene (5 bases). Sample: PBMCs or T cells enriched from blood (not recorded which). The CDR3 reads CASSPGHLSTDTQYF. CDR3 DNA sequence: TGTGCCAGCAGCCCCGGACACCTTAGCACAGATACGCAGTATTTT.